This TCR beta chain appears in the sequencing data of a study of blood T cell repertoires in COVID-19. Across the whole study: Sources were T cells, B-cell-depleted T cells, or PBMCs; the material itself was cDNA or gDNA.

Some clones are missing from TCRdb's copy, which holds only in-frame ones; the method was immunoSEQ multiplex PCR. In the table there are about 400,000 clones, around 88% of which are singletons. Germline-derived CDR1 and CDR2 are SGHRS and YFSETQ. The V and J ends lost 0 bases and 1 base respectively, with 16 bases between them. This CDR3 is built from 17 residues. This chain links TRBV5-1 with TRBJ1-1, with D perhaps matching TRBD1 (5 bases). This receptor was obtained from a woman aged 25 to 39 with acute or convalescent COVID-19. Sequencing was done on a sample of peripheral blood. CDR3: CASSLGSGGAPNTEAFF. CDR3 nucleotides: TGCGCCAGCAGCTTGGGATCGGGAGGGGCGCCGAACACTGAAGCTTTCTTT.